The clone carrying this T cell receptor beta chain was observed many times. These data belong to a study of T-cell reconstitution after alpha-beta-depleted transplantation in children. Using unique molecular identifiers, the investigators prepared the TCRbeta library. TCRdb analysed the PCR reads with MiXCR anew, one entry per CDR3 protein. Of 100,000 to 120,000 distinct CDR3 sequences in the sample, around 10% are singletons; the top ten hold 8%. The sample consisted of PBMCs from the stem cell graft donor, taken from the stem cell graft. The TCR sequence derives from a human donor who donated a stem cell graft to a child with acute lymphoblastic leukemia.

CDR3 sequence reads: CASSLLAGADTQYF. CDR3 bases: TGTGCCAGCAGTTTACTAGCGGGAGCAGATACGCAGTATTTT. The J gene is TRBJ2-3, the V gene TRBV12-3 or TRBV12-4; 10 bases map to TRBD2. The V gene end was trimmed by 2 bases and the J gene end by 4 bases; junction bases not matched to a gene: 0. This CDR3 spans 14 amino acids.